This T cell receptor beta chain is drawn from a study of T cells in Graves' hyperthyroidism and ophthalmopathy. Study-level results: Blood samples included most of the expanded thyroid clonotypes exceeding 0.001. Ophthalmopathy was separated from stable hyperthyroidism by a 13 V-J model. Onset of ophthalmopathy came a median approximately 6.9 months after the model predicted it.

About this clonotype: Its cognate antigen is unknown.

It was RNA transcripts that yielded the amplified TCR beta CDR3 regions. A set of HTBI primers served as the primers for a first-round RT-PCR of the TCR CDR3. TCRdb itself ran the multiplex PCR reads through MiXCR, one entry per CDR3 protein. The table lists approximately 400,000 distinct CDR3 sequences, roughly 25% of them singletons. The sample comprised blood. This receptor was obtained from a man aged 45 to 65 with Graves' hyperthyroidism.

CDR3 nucleotides: TGCAGTGCTAGAAGCGCGGGAGGGACCCAGTACTTC. Its translation is CSARSAGGTQYF. V usage is TRBV20-1 and J usage is TRBJ2-5, with TRBD2 matching 8 bases. Trimming removed 2 bases from V and 7 bases from J; junction bases left unmatched: 3. This CDR3 has 12 residues. Germline V gene sequence: CDR1 DFQATT, CDR2 SNEGSKA (reference sequence).